The rows below give T cell receptor beta chains drawn from one sample of a study of beta chain features in type 1 diabetes. Clones were sequenced by immunoSEQ multiplex PCR, and TCRdb holds only the in-frame ones, with some missing. The data contain approximately 160,000 clones, 10% of them singletons. The sequenced material came from central memory CD4+ T cells from blood. These receptors were taken from a man aged 30-40 years with type 1 diabetes. Both conserved end residues are part of each CDR3. For some rows the clone size is stated as once, few or many, or as a class when expanded; others skip it.

cdr3_length clone_size j_call v_call cdr3_aa
14 . TRBJ1-2 TRBV18 CASSEDSSLSGYTF
15 . TRBJ1-3 TRBV28 CASSASTGAGNTIYF
15 few TRBJ1-2 TRBV7-9 CASSFNGLANYGYTF
14 . TRBJ2-3 TRBV19 CAILLATHTDTQYF
16 . TRBJ2-3 TRBV30 CAWSVLMGGPADTQYF
15 . TRBJ1-1 TRBV4-3 CASSLNSLLNTEAFF
13 . TRBJ1-2 TRBV27 CASSFGANYGYTF
15 . TRBJ2-3 TRBV18 CASSPVAGRADTQYF
13 few TRBJ2-1 TRBV19 CASRSGAYNEQFF
15 few TRBJ2-7 TRBV7-8 CASSFRTSGNYEQYF
13 . TRBJ2-5 TRBV7-9 CASSRDYQETQYF
14 few TRBJ2-5 TRBV5-1 CASSLYDSQETQYF
16 few TRBJ2-5 TRBV7-3 CASSSLGGQAKETQYF
17 . TRBJ2-2 TRBV14 CASSRSSEWLAPGELFF
13 . TRBJ2-5 TRBV28 CANRDRVTKTQYF
18 few TRBJ2-1 TRBV4-3 CASSQDFRTRAVFNEQFF
15 few TRBJ2-2 TRBV28 CASSNSKGATGELFF
15 few TRBJ2-7 TRBV7-9 CASSLSGGGYGGQYF
13 . TRBJ2-3 TRBV28 CASTRGGADTQYF
14 . TRBJ1-3 TRBV27 CASSFGARQYPIYF
14 . TRBJ2-1 TRBV4-2 CASSQGQGANEQFF
16 . TRBJ2-7 TRBV18 CASSPPGTIISYEQYF
14 few TRBJ2-5 TRBV2 CASSLSGREETQYF
13 . TRBJ1-5 TRBV14 CASSQGESQPQHF
16 . TRBJ2-7 TRBV5-6 CASSPGGVAGAGEQYF
13 . TRBJ1-2 TRBV19 CASSMRQVYGYTF